A selection of T cell receptor beta chains follows, all from one sample in a study of CD8 T cells in Susac syndrome. Each CDR3 protein is one row after TCRdb ran MiXCR on the immunoSEQ multiplex PCR reads. This sample has roughly 200,000 distinct CDR3 sequences, with roughly 94% found just once. Sample: CD4+ T cells from PBMCs. The origin of the receptors is a human donor in good health. Both conserved end residues are part of each CDR3. A D gene is named only where the DNA matches it firmly.

D gene: NA
J gene: TRBJ1-2
V gene: TRBV5-4
CDR3 DNA: TGTGCCAGCAGCTTGGGCCTACAGGGAGAAGGAGGCTACACCTTC
CDR3 protein: CASSLGLQGEGGYTF

D gene: TRBD1
J gene: TRBJ2-3
V gene: TRBV27
CDR3 DNA: TGTGCCAGCAGTTTTACAGGGACAGGCCGACGAGACACAGATACGCAGTATTTT
CDR3 protein: CASSFTGTGRRDTDTQYF

D gene: NA
J gene: TRBJ2-1
V gene: TRBV12-5
CDR3 DNA: TGTGCTAGTGGTTTGGGTACAGGGAGTGAGCAGTTCTTC
CDR3 protein: CASGLGTGSEQFF

D gene: NA
J gene: TRBJ1-4
V gene: TRBV20-1
CDR3 DNA: TGCAGTGCACCGAGAGGGGTAACTAATGAAAAACTGTTTTTT
CDR3 protein: CSAPRGVTNEKLFF

D gene: NA
J gene: TRBJ2-4
V gene: TRBV4-3
CDR3 DNA: TGCGCCAGCAGCCAACTGGGGGCTGACATTCAGTACTTC
CDR3 protein: CASSQLGADIQYF

D gene: NA
J gene: TRBJ1-1
V gene: TRBV29-1
CDR3 DNA: TGCAGCGTAGCGCTAGGAGCGAACACTGAAGCTTTCTTT
CDR3 protein: CSVALGANTEAFF

D gene: NA
J gene: TRBJ1-4
V gene: TRBV30
CDR3 DNA: TGTGCCTGGAGCGAAATCCGACCTTCTTCGAGAGAAAAACTGTTTTTT
CDR3 protein: CAWSEIRPSSREKLFF

D gene: NA
J gene: TRBJ1-5
V gene: TRBV4-1
CDR3 DNA: TGCGCCAGCAGCCAAGTAGCCCGACAGCGCAATCAGCCCCAGCATTTT
CDR3 protein: CASSQVARQRNQPQHF

D gene: TRBD1
J gene: TRBJ2-2
V gene: TRBV29-1
CDR3 DNA: TGCAGCGTTGGGGGACAGGTATCGAACACCGGGGAGCTGTTTTTT
CDR3 protein: CSVGGQVSNTGELFF

D gene: NA
J gene: TRBJ2-2
V gene: TRBV10-3
CDR3 DNA: TGTGCCATCAGTGAGTCGGGGATCGGGACGGTGAACACCGGGGAGCTGTTTTTT
CDR3 protein: CAISESGIGTVNTGELFF

D gene: NA
J gene: TRBJ2-6
V gene: TRBV6-2/TRBV6-3
CDR3 DNA: TGTGCCAGCAGCAGATCAGACTCTGGGGCCAACGTCCTGACTTTC
CDR3 protein: CASSRSDSGANVLTF

D gene: TRBD2
J gene: TRBJ2-1
V gene: TRBV4-3
CDR3 DNA: TGCGCCAGCAGCCCTACTAGTAGCGGGGGGGCCCACTATGAGCAGTTCTTC
CDR3 protein: CASSPTSSGGAHYEQFF

D gene: NA
J gene: TRBJ2-5
V gene: TRBV20-1
CDR3 DNA: TGCAGTGCTAGAGATTCTTCCCCGTCGGGGACCCAGTACTTC
CDR3 protein: CSARDSSPSGTQYF

D gene: NA
J gene: TRBJ2-6
V gene: TRBV5-1
CDR3 DNA: TGCGCCAGCAGCCCCGGCGGGACCGGATCCTCTGGGGCCAACGTCCTGACTTTC
CDR3 protein: CASSPGGTGSSGANVLTF

D gene: NA
J gene: TRBJ1-5
V gene: TRBV20-1
CDR3 DNA: TGCAGTGCTAGCAGGGCCGTCAATCAGCCCCAGCATTTT
CDR3 protein: CSASRAVNQPQHF

D gene: NA
J gene: TRBJ2-3
V gene: TRBV7-8
CDR3 DNA: TGTGCCAGCAGCTTTGCGCGGAGCACAGATACGCAGTATTTT
CDR3 protein: CASSFARSTDTQYF

D gene: TRBD2
J gene: TRBJ2-5
V gene: TRBV7-2
CDR3 DNA: TGTGCCAGCAGCTTCCTAGCGGGGACAGAGACCCAGTACTTC
CDR3 protein: CASSFLAGTETQYF

D gene: NA
J gene: TRBJ1-6
V gene: TRBV9
CDR3 DNA: TGTGCCAGCAGCGTAGCGACAGGAGGGAATTCACCCCTCCACTTT
CDR3 protein: CASSVATGGNSPLHF

D gene: NA
J gene: TRBJ2-1
V gene: TRBV3-1
CDR3 DNA: TGTGCCAGCAGCCAAGGGGTTGTGGATGAGCAGTTCTTC
CDR3 protein: CASSQGVVDEQFF

D gene: TRBD2
J gene: TRBJ2-1
V gene: TRBV9
CDR3 DNA: TGTGCCAGCAGCGTGGGGACTAGCGGGGGACGTACCTACAATGAGCAGTTCTTC
CDR3 protein: CASSVGTSGGRTYNEQFF

D gene: NA
J gene: TRBJ2-3
V gene: TRBV3-1
CDR3 DNA: TGTGCCAGCAGCCAAGTCGGGAGTCTGGATACGCAGTATTTT
CDR3 protein: CASSQVGSLDTQYF